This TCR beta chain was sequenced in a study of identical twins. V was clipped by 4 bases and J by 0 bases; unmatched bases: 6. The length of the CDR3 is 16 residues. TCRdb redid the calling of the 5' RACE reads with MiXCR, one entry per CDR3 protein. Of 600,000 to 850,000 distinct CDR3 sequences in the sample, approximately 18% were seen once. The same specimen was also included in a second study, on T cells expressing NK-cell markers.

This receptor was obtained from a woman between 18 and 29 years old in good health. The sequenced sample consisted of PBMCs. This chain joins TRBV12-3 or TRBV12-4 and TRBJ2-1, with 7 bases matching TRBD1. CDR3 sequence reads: CASSYRGRSSYNEQFF. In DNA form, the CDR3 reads TGTGCCAGCAGTTACAGGGGCCGGAGCTCCTACAATGAGCAGTTCTTC.